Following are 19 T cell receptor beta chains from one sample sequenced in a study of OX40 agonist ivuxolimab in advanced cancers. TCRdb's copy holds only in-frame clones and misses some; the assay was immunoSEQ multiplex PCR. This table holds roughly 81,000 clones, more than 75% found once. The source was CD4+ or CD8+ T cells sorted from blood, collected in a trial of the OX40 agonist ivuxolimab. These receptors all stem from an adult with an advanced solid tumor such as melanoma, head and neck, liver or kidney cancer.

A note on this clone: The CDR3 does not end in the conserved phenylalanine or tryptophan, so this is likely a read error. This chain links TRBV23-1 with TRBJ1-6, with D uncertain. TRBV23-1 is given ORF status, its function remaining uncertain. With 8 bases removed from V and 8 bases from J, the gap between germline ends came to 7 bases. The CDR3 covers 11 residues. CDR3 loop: CASDGYSPLHL. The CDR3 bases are TGCGCCAGCGACGGCTATTCACCCCTCCACCTT.

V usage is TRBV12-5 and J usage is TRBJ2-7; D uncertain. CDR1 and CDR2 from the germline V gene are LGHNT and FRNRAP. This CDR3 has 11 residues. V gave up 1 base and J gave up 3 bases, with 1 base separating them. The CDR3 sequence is CASGLGYEQYF. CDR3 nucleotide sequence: TGTGCTAGTGGTTTGGGCTACGAGCAGTACTTC.

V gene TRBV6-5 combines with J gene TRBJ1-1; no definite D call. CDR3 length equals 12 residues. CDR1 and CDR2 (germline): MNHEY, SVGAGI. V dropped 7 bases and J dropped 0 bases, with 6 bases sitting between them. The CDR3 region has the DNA TGTGCCAGCAAGCGGCTGAACACTGAAGCTTTCTTT. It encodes CASKRLNTEAFF.

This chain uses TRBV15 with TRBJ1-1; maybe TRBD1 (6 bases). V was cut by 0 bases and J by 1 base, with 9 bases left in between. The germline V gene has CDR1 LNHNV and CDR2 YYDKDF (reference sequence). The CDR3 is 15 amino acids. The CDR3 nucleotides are TGTGCCACCAGCAGAGATCAGACAGGGAACACTGAAGCTTTCTTT. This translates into CATSRDQTGNTEAFF.

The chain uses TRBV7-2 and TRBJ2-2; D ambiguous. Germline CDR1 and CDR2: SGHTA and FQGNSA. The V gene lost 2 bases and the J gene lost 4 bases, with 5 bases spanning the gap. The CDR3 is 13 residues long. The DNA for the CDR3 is TGTGCCAGCAGCTTATGGGTCACCGGGGAGCTGTTTTTT. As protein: CASSLWVTGELFF.

The CDR3 nucleotides read TGTGCCAGCAGCTCGGGACAGGGGGCAAGCAATCAGCCCCAGCATTTT. Its translation is CASSSGQGASNQPQHF. The chain carries TRBV5-6 and TRBJ1-5; TRBD1 matches at 12 bases. The CDR3 length is 16 residues. Trimming removed 3 bases from V and 1 base from J; junction bases left unmatched: 2. Germline CDR1 reads SGHDT; CDR2 reads YYEEEE.

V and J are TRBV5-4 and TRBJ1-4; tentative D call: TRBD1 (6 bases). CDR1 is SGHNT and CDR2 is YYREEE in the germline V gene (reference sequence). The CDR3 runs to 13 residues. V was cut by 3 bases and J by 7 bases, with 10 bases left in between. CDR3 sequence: CASSSGGAEKLFF. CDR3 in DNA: TGTGCCAGCAGCTCCGGGGGGGCTGAAAAACTGTTTTTT.

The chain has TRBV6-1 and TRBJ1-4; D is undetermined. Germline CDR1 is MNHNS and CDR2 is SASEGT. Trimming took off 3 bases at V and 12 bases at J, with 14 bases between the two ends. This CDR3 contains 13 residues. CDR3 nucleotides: TGTGCCAGCAGTGATCAAGTTCTACCCGAACTGTTTTTT. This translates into CASSDQVLPELFF.

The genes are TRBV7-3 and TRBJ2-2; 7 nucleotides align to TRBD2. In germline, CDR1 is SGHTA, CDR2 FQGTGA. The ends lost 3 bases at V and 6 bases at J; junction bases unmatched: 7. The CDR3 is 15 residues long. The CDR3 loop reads CASSFQRGGAGELFF. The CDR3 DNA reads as TGTGCCAGCAGCTTCCAGCGGGGTGGAGCCGGGGAGCTGTTTTTT.

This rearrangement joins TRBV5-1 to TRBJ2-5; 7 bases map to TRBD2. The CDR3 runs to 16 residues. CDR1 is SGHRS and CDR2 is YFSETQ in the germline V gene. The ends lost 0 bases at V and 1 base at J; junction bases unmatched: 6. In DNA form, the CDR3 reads TGCGCCAGCAGCTTGGACGGGGGGACTATCCAAGAGACCCAGTACTTC. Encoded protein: CASSLDGGTIQETQYF.

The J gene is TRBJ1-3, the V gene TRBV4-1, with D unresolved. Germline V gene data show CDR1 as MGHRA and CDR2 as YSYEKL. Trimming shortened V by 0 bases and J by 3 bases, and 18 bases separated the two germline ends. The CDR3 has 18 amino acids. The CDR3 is CASSQDRTRSPDGNTIYF. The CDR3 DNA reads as TGCGCCAGCAGCCAAGATAGGACGCGCTCCCCGGATGGAAACACCATATATTTT.

The CDR3 protein is CASTPPGGNNYGYTF. CDR3 coding DNA: TGTGCCAGCACTCCACCTGGGGGGAATAACTATGGCTACACCTTC. The chain couples TRBV2 to TRBJ1-2; maybe TRBD1 (5 bases). The CDR3 extends over 15 amino acids. Germline V CDR1 and CDR2: SNHLY, FYNNEI. Trimming cost V 7 bases and J 1 base, with 16 bases left between them.

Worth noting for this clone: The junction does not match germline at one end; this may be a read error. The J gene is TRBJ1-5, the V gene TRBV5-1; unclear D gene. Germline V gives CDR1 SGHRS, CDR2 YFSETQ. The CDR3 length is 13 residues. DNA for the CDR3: TGCACCAGCAGCTTCCAGGAAGGTCAGCCCCAGCATTTT. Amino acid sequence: CTSSFQEGQPQHF.

The CDR3 spells CASRVLQGGSTEAFF. DNA of the CDR3: TGTGCCAGCAGGGTCTTACAGGGTGGGAGTACTGAAGCTTTCTTT. The chain recombines TRBV6-1 with TRBJ1-1; tentatively, D is TRBD1 (6 bases). The V and J ends lost 6 bases and 5 bases respectively, with 19 bases between them. CDR3 size: 15 residues. CDR1 MNHNS and CDR2 SASEGT come from the germline V gene.

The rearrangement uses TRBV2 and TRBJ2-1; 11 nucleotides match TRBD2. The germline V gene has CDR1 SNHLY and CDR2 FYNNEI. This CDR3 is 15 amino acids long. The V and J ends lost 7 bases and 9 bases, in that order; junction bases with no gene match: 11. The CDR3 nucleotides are TGTGCCAGCATCATAGCGGGGGGGCGTGCTGGTGAGCAGTTCTTC. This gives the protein CASIIAGGRAGEQFF.

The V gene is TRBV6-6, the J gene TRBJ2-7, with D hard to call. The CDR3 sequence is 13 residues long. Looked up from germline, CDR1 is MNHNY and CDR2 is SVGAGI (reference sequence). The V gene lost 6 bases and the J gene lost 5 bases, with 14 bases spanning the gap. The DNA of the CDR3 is TGTGCCAGCAGCCCGGACGGAAGGGACGAGCAGTACTTC. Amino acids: CASSPDGRDEQYF.

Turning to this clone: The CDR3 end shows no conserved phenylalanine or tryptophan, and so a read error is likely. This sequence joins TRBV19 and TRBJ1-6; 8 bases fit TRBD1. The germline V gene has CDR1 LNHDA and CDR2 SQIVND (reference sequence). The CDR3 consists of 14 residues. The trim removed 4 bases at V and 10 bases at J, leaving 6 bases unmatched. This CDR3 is CASSTGQGWSPLHL. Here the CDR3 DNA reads TGTGCCAGTAGTACCGGACAGGGTTGGTCACCCCTCCACCTT.

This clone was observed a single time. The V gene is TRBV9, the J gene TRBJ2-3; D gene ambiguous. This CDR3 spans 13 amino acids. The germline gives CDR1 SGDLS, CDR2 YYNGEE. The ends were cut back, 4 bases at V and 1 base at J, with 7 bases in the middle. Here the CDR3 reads CASSPLGTDTQYF. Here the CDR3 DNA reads TGTGCCAGCAGCCCCCTTGGCACAGATACGCAGTATTTT.

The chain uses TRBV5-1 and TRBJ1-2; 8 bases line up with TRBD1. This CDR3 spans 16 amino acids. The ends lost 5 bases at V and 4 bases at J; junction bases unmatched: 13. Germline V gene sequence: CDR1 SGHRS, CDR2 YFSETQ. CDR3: CASREATGVPLYGYTF. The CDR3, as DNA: TGCGCCAGCAGAGAGGCGACAGGGGTTCCCCTCTATGGCTACACCTTC.